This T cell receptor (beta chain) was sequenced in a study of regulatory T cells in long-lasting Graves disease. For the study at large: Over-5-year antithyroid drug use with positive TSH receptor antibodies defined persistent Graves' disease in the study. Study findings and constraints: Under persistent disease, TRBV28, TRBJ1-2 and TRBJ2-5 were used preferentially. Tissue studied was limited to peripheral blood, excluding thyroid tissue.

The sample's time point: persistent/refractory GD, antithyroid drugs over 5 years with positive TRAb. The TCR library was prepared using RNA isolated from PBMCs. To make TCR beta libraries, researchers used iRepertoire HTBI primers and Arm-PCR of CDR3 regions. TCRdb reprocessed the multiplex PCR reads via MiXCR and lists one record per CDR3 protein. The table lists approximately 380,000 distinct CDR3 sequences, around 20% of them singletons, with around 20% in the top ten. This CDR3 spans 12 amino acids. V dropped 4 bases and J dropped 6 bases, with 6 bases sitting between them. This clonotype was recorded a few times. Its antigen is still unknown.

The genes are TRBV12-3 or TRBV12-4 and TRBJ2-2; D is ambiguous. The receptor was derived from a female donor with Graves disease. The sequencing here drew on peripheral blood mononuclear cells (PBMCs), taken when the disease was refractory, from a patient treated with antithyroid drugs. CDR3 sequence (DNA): TGTGCCAGCAGTTCCATGGCCGGGGAGCTGTTTTTT. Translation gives CASSSMAGELFF.